A selection of T cell receptor beta chains follows, all from one sample in a study of OX40 agonist ivuxolimab in advanced cancers. Sequenced by immunoSEQ multiplex PCR; TCRdb stores in-frame clones only, minus some. This table holds fewer than 45,000 clones, approximately 90% found once. The sequenced sample was CD4+ or CD8+ T cells sorted from blood, obtained in a trial of the OX40 agonist ivuxolimab. Receptor source: an adult with an advanced solid tumor such as melanoma, head and neck, liver or kidney cancer. The CDR3 runs from the conserved cysteine through the conserved F or W. A D gene is named only where the DNA matches it firmly. The size of a clone is reported for some rows only, either as once, few or many, or as a class for expanded clones.

d_gene | abundance | j_gene | v_gene | CDR3aa | CDR3nt
NA | NA | TRBJ1-2 | TRBV28 | CASSFNYRVYYGYTF | TGTGCCAGCAGTTTTAATTACAGGGTTTACTATGGCTACACCTTC
NA | once | TRBJ1-5 | TRBV27 | CASSLSNTGTQPQHF | TGTGCCAGCAGTTTATCAAATACAGGGACTCAGCCCCAGCATTTT
NA | NA | TRBJ1-1 | TRBV5-1 | CASSPGGAWTEAFF | TGCGCCAGCAGCCCCGGGGGGGCTTGGACTGAAGCTTTCTTT
NA | once | TRBJ2-6 | TRBV14 | CASSQGFSYSGANVLTF | TGTGCCAGCAGCCAAGGGTTTTCATACTCTGGGGCCAACGTCCTGACTTTC
NA | NA | TRBJ1-4 | TRBV6-5 | CASSYMGNGDEKLFF | TGTGCCAGCAGTTACATGGGGAATGGAGATGAAAAACTGTTTTTT
NA | few | TRBJ2-7 | TRBV4-3 | CASSQVPGPYEQYF | TGCGCCAGCAGCCAAGTCCCAGGGCCCTACGAGCAGTACTTC
TRBD1 | NA | TRBJ1-2 | TRBV2 | CASSPSGQGTYGYTF | TGTGCCAGCAGCCCCTCGGGACAGGGGACTTATGGCTACACCTTC
TRBD1 | NA | TRBJ2-1 | TRBV27 | CASSDRVHEQFF | TGTGCCAGCTCGGACAGGGTCCATGAGCAGTTCTTC
TRBD1 | NA | TRBJ1-5 | TRBV28 | CASSSYRTGSNQPQHF | TGTGCCAGCAGTTCATATAGGACAGGCAGCAATCAGCCCCAGCATTTT
TRBD2 | NA | TRBJ2-7 | TRBV5-4 | CASSWTSGSGYEQYF | TGTGCCAGCAGCTGGACTAGCGGTTCCGGCTACGAGCAGTACTTC
NA | NA | TRBJ2-4 | TRBV10-3 | CAISEAIGGEGAAKNIQYF | TGTGCCATCAGTGAGGCAATCGGAGGTGAAGGGGCTGCCAAAAACATTCAGTACTTC
NA | NA | TRBJ1-5 | TRBV28 | CASSLAVPSSLNQPQHF | TGTGCCAGCAGTTTGGCAGTCCCTTCTAGTCTTAATCAGCCCCAGCATTTT
TRBD1 | once | TRBJ2-5 | TRBV6-5 | CASSYDRGLETQYF | TGTGCCAGCAGTTACGACAGGGGGTTGGAGACCCAGTACTTC
NA | NA | TRBJ2-1 | TRBV28 | CASSLAWASVYNEQFF | TGTGCCAGCAGTTTAGCCTGGGCTAGCGTCTACAATGAGCAGTTCTTC
NA | NA | TRBJ1-5 | TRBV4-1 | CASSQQLHLNQPQHF | TGCGCCAGCAGCCAACAGTTACACCTCAATCAGCCCCAGCATTTT
NA | NA | TRBJ2-5 | TRBV5-1 | CASKEAGWGETQYF | TGCGCCAGCAAGGAAGCAGGGTGGGGGGAGACCCAGTACTTC
TRBD1 | few | TRBJ1-1 | TRBV9 | CASSPSGGNTEAFF | TGTGCCAGCAGCCCCTCAGGGGGAAACACTGAAGCTTTCTTT
NA | NA | TRBJ1-5 | TRBV27 | CASSLSIGWDQPQHF | TGTGCCAGCAGTTTATCGATAGGGTGGGATCAGCCCCAGCATTTT
NA | NA | TRBJ2-7 | TRBV19 | CASRGTASYEQYF | TGTGCCAGTAGAGGGACGGCCTCCTACGAGCAGTACTTC
NA | once | TRBJ2-1 | TRBV19 | CASSIEVYNEQFF | TGTGCCAGTAGTATAGAAGTCTACAATGAGCAGTTCTTC
NA | NA | TRBJ2-2 | TRBV5-6 | CASSPGAGGELFF | TGTGCCAGCAGCCCGGGAGCTGGCGGGGAGCTGTTTTTT
NA | NA | TRBJ2-5 | TRBV13 | CASSLDHQETQYF | TGTGCCAGCAGCTTGGACCACCAAGAGACCCAGTACTTC
TRBD2 | NA | TRBJ2-2 | TRBV6-5 | CASSRGGGIELFF | TGTGCCAGCAGCCGCGGGGGGGGTATAGAGCTGTTTTTT
NA | NA | TRBJ1-3 | TRBV11-1 | CASSLRSGFSGNTIYF | TGTGCCAGCAGCTTACGGAGTGGGTTCTCTGGAAACACCATATATTTT
NA | NA | TRBJ1-2 | TRBV5-6 | CASSREDRRGYTF | TGTGCCAGCAGCCGAGAGGACCGGCGGGGCTACACCTTC
TRBD1 | NA | TRBJ1-4 | TRBV25-1 | CASSEPTPGGINEKLFF | TGTGCCAGCAGTGAACCCACACCAGGGGGCATTAATGAAAAACTGTTTTTT
TRBD2 | NA | TRBJ2-7 | TRBV7-6 | CASSFTSGSKDEQYF | TGTGCCAGCAGCTTTACTAGCGGGAGCAAGGACGAGCAGTACTTC
TRBD1 | NA | TRBJ1-4 | TRBV9 | CASSVDDRGNEKLFF | TGTGCCAGCAGCGTAGACGACAGGGGGAACGAAAAACTGTTTTTT
TRBD2 | few | TRBJ2-7 | TRBV14 | CASRDPGTSGSIYEQYF | TGTGCCAGTCGGGACCCCGGGACTAGCGGGAGTATATACGAGCAGTACTTC
NA | NA | TRBJ2-7 | TRBV2 | CASSEVLGTGYEQYF | TGTGCCAGCAGTGAAGTTTTGGGTACAGGCTACGAGCAGTACTTC
NA | NA | TRBJ2-1 | TRBV7-9 | CASSLGRAPLEQFF | TGTGCCAGCAGCTTAGGAAGAGCGCCGCTTGAGCAGTTCTTC
TRBD1 | NA | TRBJ1-4 | TRBV27 | CASSLSGYRGRDEKLFF | TGTGCCAGCAGTTTATCCGGCTACAGGGGGCGAGATGAAAAACTGTTTTTT
NA | NA | TRBJ2-5 | TRBV4-3 | CASSQDGKREVQETQYF | TGCGCCAGCAGCCAAGATGGGAAAAGGGAGGTTCAAGAGACCCAGTACTTC
NA | NA | TRBJ2-2 | TRBV7-9 | CASSPLFLTGELFF | TGTGCCAGCAGCCCCCTGTTCCTCACCGGGGAGCTGTTTTTT
NA | NA | TRBJ2-3 | TRBV19 | CASSGYFTDTQYF | TGTGCCAGTAGTGGGTACTTCACAGATACGCAGTATTTT
NA | NA | TRBJ2-5 | TRBV28 | CASSFGETQYF | TGTGCCAGCAGTTTCGGAGAGACCCAGTACTTC
NA | NA | TRBJ2-3 | TRBV7-8 | CASSHLGGRDTQYF | TGTGCCAGCAGCCATTTGGGGGGTAGAGATACGCAGTATTTT
NA | NA | TRBJ2-5 | TRBV13 | CASSPRGIQETQYF | TGTGCCAGCAGCCCCCGAGGGATTCAAGAGACCCAGTACTTC
NA | NA | TRBJ2-7 | TRBV5-1 | CASSGPDTDYEQYF | TGCGCCAGCAGCGGACCGGACACAGACTACGAGCAGTACTTC
NA | medium-sized | TRBJ2-1 | TRBV29-1 | CSVEYNWAEFF | TGCAGCGTTGAATATAACTGGGCGGAGTTCTTC
NA | NA | TRBJ2-5 | TRBV28 | CASSSGEQETQYF | TGTGCCAGCAGTTCGGGGGAACAAGAGACCCAGTACTTC
NA | few | TRBJ1-1 | TRBV19 | CASSPFGGENTEAFF | TGTGCCAGTAGTCCTTTCGGGGGAGAGAACACTGAAGCTTTCTTT
TRBD1 | NA | TRBJ2-7 | TRBV5-4 | CASSLSGQGASYEQYF | TGTGCCAGCAGCTTGTCAGGACAGGGGGCCTCCTACGAGCAGTACTTC
NA | NA | TRBJ1-5 | TRBV6-5 | CASSYGGSNQPQHF | TGTGCCAGCAGTTACGGAGGTAGCAATCAGCCCCAGCATTTT
NA | NA | TRBJ1-4 | TRBV5-8 | CASSSRVATNEKLFF | TGTGCCAGCAGCTCTAGGGTGGCAACTAATGAAAAACTGTTTTTT
TRBD2 | NA | TRBJ2-1 | TRBV15 | CATSTGLAGPSSYNEQFF | TGTGCCACCAGCACGGGACTAGCGGGCCCCAGCTCCTACAATGAGCAGTTCTTC
TRBD2 | few | TRBJ2-1 | TRBV29-1 | CSVEAGTSGINEQFF | TGCAGCGTTGAAGCCGGGACTAGCGGGATCAATGAGCAGTTCTTC
TRBD1 | once | TRBJ2-3 | TRBV27 | CASNTGGGPTDTQYF | TGTGCCAGCAACACAGGGGGCGGTCCCACAGATACGCAGTATTTT
TRBD1 | NA | TRBJ2-3 | TRBV7-2 | CASSFIGPGTDTQYF | TGTGCCAGCAGCTTCATAGGCCCGGGGACAGACACGCAGTATTTT